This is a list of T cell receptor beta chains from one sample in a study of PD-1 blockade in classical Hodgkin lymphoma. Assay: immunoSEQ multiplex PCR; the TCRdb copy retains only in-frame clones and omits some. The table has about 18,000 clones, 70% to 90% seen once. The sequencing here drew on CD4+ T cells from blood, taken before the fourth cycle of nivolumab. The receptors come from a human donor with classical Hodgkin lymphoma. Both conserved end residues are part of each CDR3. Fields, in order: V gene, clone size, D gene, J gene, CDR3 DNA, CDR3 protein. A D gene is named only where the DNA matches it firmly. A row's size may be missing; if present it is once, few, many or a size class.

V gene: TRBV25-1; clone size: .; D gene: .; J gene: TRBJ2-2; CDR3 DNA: TGTGCCAGTGAGGAGGGGGCTCCCCCCGGGGAGCTGTTTTTT; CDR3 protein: CASEEGAPPGELFF
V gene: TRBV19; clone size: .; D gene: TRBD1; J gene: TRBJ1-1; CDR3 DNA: TGTGCCAGTAGTATCCCGACAGGGGGCGGGGTGACTGAAGCTTTCTTT; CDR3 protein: CASSIPTGGGVTEAFF
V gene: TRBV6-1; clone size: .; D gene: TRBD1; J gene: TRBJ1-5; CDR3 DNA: TGTGCCAGCAGCCCCGGGACAGGGGGGGGACAGCCCCAGCATTTT; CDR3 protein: CASSPGTGGGQPQHF
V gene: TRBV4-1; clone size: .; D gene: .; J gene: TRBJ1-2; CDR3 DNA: TGCGCCAGCAGCCAGGGTGGGGCTAACTATGGCTACACCTTC; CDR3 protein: CASSQGGANYGYTF
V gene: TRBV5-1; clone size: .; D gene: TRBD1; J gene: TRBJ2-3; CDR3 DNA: TGCGCCAGCAGGGTAGGGGACAGCGAGACAGATACGCAGTATTTT; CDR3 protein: CASRVGDSETDTQYF
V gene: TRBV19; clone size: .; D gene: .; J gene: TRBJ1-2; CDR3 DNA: TGTGCCAGTAGCCCTTTTGGGGGCCCTAACTATGGCTACACCTTC; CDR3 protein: CASSPFGGPNYGYTF
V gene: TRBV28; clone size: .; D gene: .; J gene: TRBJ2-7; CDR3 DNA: TGTGCCAGCAGTCTCCCGGGGAGAGAGCAGTACTTC; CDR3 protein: CASSLPGREQYF
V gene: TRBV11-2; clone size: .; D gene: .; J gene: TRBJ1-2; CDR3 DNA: TGTGCCAGCAGCACCGATCCCGGCAGGATGACTTACACCTTC; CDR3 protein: CASSTDPGRMTYTF
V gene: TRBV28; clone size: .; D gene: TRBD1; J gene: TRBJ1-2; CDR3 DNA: TGTGCCAGCAGTACCCGACAGGGGTGGGGTAGCTATGGCTACACCTTC; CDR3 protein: CASSTRQGWGSYGYTF
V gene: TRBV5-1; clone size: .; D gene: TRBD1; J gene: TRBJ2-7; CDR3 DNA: TGCGCCAGCAGCTTCTACGGACAGGGCTACGAGCAGTACTTC; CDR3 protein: CASSFYGQGYEQYF
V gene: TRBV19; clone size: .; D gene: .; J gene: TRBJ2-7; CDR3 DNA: TGTGCCAGTAGTATTGGCTCCTTGGGGGAGCAGTACTTC; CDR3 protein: CASSIGSLGEQYF
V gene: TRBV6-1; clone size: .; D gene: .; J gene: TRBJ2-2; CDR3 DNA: TGTGCCAGCAGTGAGAGGACCGCGAACACCGGGGAGCTGTTTTTT; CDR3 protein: CASSERTANTGELFF
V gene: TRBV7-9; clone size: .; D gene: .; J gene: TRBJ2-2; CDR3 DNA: TGTGCCAGCAGCTTAGCCAACGCCTGGGAGCTGTTTTTT; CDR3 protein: CASSLANAWELFF
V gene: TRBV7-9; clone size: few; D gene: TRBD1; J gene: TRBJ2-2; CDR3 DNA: TGTGCCAGCATCACAGACAGGGGGAGCACCGGGGAGCTGTTTTTT; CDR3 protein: CASITDRGSTGELFF
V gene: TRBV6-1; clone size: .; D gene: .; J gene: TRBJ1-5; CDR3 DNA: TGTGCCAGCAGTGAAAGTGGGGGGGGTTGGGGCAATCAGCCCCAGCATTTT; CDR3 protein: CASSESGGGWGNQPQHF
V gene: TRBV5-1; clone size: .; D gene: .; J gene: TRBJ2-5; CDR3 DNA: TGCGCCAGCAGCTTGAGGCTGGGACTCGAGACCCAGTACTTC; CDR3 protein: CASSLRLGLETQYF
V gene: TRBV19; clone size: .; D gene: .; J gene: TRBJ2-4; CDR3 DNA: TGTGCCAGTAGTACAAGAAGTACAGGGTTGGACATTCAGTACTTC; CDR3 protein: CASSTRSTGLDIQYF
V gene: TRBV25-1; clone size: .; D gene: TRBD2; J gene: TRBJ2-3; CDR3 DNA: TGTGCCAGCAGTGGAATCCTAGCGGGAGGGACAGATACGCAGTATTTT; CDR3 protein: CASSGILAGGTDTQYF
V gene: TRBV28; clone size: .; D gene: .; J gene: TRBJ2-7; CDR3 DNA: TGTGCCAGCAGTTTCCGGTTAACGATTTACGAGCAGTACTTC; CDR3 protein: CASSFRLTIYEQYF
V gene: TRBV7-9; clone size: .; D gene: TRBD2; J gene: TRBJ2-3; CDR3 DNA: TGTGCCAGCAGCTCGCTCGGACTAGCGGCGGATACGCAGTATTTT; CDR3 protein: CASSSLGLAADTQYF
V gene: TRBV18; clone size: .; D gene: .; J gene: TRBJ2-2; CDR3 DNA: TGTGCCAGCTTCTTGGGGCAGACCGGGGAGCTGTTTTTT; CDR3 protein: CASFLGQTGELFF
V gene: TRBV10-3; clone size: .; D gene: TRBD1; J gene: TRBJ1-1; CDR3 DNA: TGTGCCATCGGGACAGGGGGGAACACTGAAGCTTTCTTT; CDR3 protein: CAIGTGGNTEAFF
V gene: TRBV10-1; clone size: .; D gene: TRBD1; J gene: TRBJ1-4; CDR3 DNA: TGCGCCAGCAGTTGGAGGACAGGGGAATCGGTGACTAATGAAAAACTGTTTTTT; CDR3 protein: CASSWRTGESVTNEKLFF
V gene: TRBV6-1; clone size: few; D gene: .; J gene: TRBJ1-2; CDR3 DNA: TGTGCCAACCGGGACCCAGGATCCGGCTACACCTTC; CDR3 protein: CANRDPGSGYTF
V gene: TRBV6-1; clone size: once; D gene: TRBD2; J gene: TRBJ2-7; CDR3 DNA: TGTGCCAGCAGTGCAAGCGGGAGGGTCTACGAGCAGTACTTC; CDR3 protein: CASSASGRVYEQYF
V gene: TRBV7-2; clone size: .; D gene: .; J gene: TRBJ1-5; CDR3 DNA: TGTGCCAGCAGCTCTCAGGGAGGTGATCAGCCCCAGCATTTT; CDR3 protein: CASSSQGGDQPQHF
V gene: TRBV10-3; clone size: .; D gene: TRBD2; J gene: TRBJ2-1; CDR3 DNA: TGTGCCATCGGACTAGCGGGAGTCTGGAATGAGCAGTTCTTC; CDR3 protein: CAIGLAGVWNEQFF
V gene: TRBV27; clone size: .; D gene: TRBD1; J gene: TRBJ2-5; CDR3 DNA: TGTGCCAGCAGTCGACAGGGTGGGACCCAGTACTTC; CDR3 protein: CASSRQGGTQYF
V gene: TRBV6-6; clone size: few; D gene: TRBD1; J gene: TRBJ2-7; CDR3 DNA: TGTGCCAGCAGCCAACCCCAGGGACAGGGGAACTACGAGCAGTACTTC; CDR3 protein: CASSQPQGQGNYEQYF
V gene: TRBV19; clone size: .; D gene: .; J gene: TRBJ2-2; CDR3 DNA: TGTGCCAGTAGTCCCTCGGGGCAGCCGGTACGGACCGGGGAGCTGTTTTTT; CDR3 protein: CASSPSGQPVRTGELFF
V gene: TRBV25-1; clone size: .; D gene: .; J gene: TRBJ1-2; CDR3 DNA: TGTGCCAGCAGTCCTACAGGGACCTCCGCCTATGGCTACACCTTC; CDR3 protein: CASSPTGTSAYGYTF
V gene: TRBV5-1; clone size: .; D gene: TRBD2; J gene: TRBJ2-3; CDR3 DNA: TGCGCCAGCAGCGGGGGACTAGCGGGAGGGAGCACAGATACGCAGTATTTT; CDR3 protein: CASSGGLAGGSTDTQYF
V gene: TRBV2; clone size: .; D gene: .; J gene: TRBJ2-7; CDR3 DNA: TGTGCCAGCAGTGAACCCCCCTACGAGCAGTACTTC; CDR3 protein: CASSEPPYEQYF
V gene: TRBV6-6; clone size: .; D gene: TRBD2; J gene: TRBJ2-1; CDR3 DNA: TGTGCCAGCAGTTACGGGGCGGGAGGAGGCAATGAGCAGTTCTTC; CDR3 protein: CASSYGAGGGNEQFF
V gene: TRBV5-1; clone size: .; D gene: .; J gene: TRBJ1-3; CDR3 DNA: TGCGCCAGCAGCTTGCGAGGCTCTGGAAACACCATATATTTT; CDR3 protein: CASSLRGSGNTIYF
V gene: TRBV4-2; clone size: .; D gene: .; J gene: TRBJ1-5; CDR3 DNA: TGTGCCAGCAGCCAAGACCAGGGTGTTAATCAGCCCCAGCATTTT; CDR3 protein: CASSQDQGVNQPQHF
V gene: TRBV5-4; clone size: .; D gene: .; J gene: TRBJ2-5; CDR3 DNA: TGTGCCAGCAGCAGGGGACCCTTGTACCAAGAGACCCAGTACTTC; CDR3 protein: CASSRGPLYQETQYF
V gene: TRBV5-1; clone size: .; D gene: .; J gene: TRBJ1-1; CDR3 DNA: TGCGCCAGCAGCTTGGAGGGCAAGAACACTGAAGCTTTCTTT; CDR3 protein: CASSLEGKNTEAFF
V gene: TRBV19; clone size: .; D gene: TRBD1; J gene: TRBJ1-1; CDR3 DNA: TGTGCCAGTAACAAGGGACAGGGGTTCACTGAAGCTTTCTTT; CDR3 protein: CASNKGQGFTEAFF
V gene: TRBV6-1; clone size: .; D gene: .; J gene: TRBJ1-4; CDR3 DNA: TGTGCCAGCAGTGAATGGGGAGGAGGGTCGGTTCCTGAGAAACTGTTTTTT; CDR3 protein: CASSEWGGGSVPEKLFF
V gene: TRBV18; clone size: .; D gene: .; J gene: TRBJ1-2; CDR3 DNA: TGTGCCAGCTCACCACACGGCTTCTCACCCGATGGCTACACCTTC; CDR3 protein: CASSPHGFSPDGYTF
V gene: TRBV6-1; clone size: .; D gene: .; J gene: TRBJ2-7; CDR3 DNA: TGTGCCAGCAGTGAAACGTCATCCTACGAGCAGTACTTC; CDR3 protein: CASSETSSYEQYF
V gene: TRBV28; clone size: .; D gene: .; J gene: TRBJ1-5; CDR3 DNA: TGTGCCAGCAGTTCCCAGGACAGTAGCAATCAGCCCCAGCATTTT; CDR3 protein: CASSSQDSSNQPQHF
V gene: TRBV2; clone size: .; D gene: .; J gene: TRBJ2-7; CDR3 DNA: TGTGCCAGCAGTAAAACAAGTTACGAGCAGTACTTC; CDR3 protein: CASSKTSYEQYF
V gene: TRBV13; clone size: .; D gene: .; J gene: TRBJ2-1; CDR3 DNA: TGTGCCAGCAGCCACGCTGGTGGGGATGAGCAGTTCTTC; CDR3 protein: CASSHAGGDEQFF
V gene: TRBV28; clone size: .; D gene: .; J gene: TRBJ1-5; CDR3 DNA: TGTGCCAGCAGTGCGCCCCCTGCGGGTGCCGAGCATTTT; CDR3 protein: CASSAPPAGAEHF
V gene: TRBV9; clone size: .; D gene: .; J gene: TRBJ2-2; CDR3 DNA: TGTGCCAGCAGCGTCCGGACTCCCCGCACCGGGGAGCTGTTTTTT; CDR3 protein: CASSVRTPRTGELFF
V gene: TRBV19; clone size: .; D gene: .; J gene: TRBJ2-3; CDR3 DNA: TGTGCCAGTAGTATTTGGACAGTGGGCACAGATACGCAGTATTTT; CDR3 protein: CASSIWTVGTDTQYF
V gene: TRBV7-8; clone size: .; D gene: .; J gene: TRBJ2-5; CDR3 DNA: TGTGCCAGCAGCCGCCACGATGAGACCCAGTACTTC; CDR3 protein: CASSRHDETQYF
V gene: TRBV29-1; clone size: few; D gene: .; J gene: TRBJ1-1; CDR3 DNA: TGCAGCGTTGCTCAGCTTATGAACACTGAAGCTTTCTTT; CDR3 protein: CSVAQLMNTEAFF